This is a list of T cell receptor beta chains from one sample in a study of OX40 agonist ivuxolimab in advanced cancers. Assay used: immunoSEQ multiplex PCR; TCRdb lists only in-frame clones, some missing. Of roughly 90,000 clones listed, around 85% were seen once; the top ten hold approximately 1.3%. This specimen consisted of CD4+ or CD8+ T cells sorted from blood, obtained in a trial of the OX40 agonist ivuxolimab. The receptors here all came from an adult with an advanced solid tumor such as melanoma, head and neck, liver or kidney cancer. The CDR3 runs from the conserved cysteine through the conserved F or W. Fields, in order: V gene, CDR3 protein.

TRBV5-1,CASSFEPRSLRGEETQYF
TRBV7-2,CASSSYGPSEAFF
TRBV5-5,CASTHRWMNTEAFF
TRBV6-1,CASSELASGGYTQYF
TRBV11-2,CASSHEGQANEKLFF
TRBV7-3,CASSNLRTDTDTQYF
TRBV14,CASSRGQVMRRNTEAFF
TRBV7-9,CASSPPKRLLDNYNEQFF
TRBV11-2,CASSKLRVNEQYF
TRBV9,CASSLRGGRDEDTQYF
TRBV10-3,CAISAVPGQGSSGANVLTF
TRBV5-4,CASSFSGLANNEQFF
TRBV19,CASSKRAGQNNEQFF
TRBV19,CASSSVRNTGELFF
TRBV6-1,CASSVQPGADQETQYF
TRBV12-2,CASRFPTSDFPSGSNEQYF
TRBV2,CASSERREADNTQYF
TRBV4-2,CASSQDGVAGGTNNEQFF
TRBV30,CAWSSGITNSPLHF
TRBV29-1,CSGMTGGNTEAFF
TRBV19,CASSPPGQGAYEQYF
TRBV25-1,CASREQDTEAFF
TRBV2,CASWDRGSNQPQHF
TRBV25-1,CASSPTTSGAITDTQYF
TRBV5-4,CASSLVSTGGLETQYF
TRBV7-9,CASSRGQGGYGYTF
TRBV7-3,CASSESPGELFF
TRBV5-6,CASSPIRAGLNTGELFF
TRBV10-3,CAIRGTETDTQYF
TRBV11-2,CASSLEGSSYTEAFF
TRBV7-3,CASSPLQGSMNTEAFF
TRBV5-1,CASSLGVSYEQYF
TRBV18,CASSPTTGGNSPLHF
TRBV10-3,CAISGSSVGDTQYF
TRBV10-3,CAIQGYEIKNYTF
TRBV18,CASSPLGLTGDKETQYF
TRBV20-1,CSAKAAGAWHF
TRBV30,CAWSVDRDIYSPLHF
TRBV15,CATSRDREHSSYEQYF
TRBV27,CASSLYQRATLNTGELFF
TRBV28,CASTGGGPRYYGYTF
TRBV5-1,CAGSLAGGNNQPQHF
TRBV5-4,CASSLQDQETQYF
TRBV4-1,CASSQEPRGERPQHF
TRBV7-3,CASSLQWGDTQYF
TRBV27,CASSSGLRANYGYTF
TRBV9,CASSFRSGDTIYF
TRBV5-1,CASSEGTNTEAFF
TRBV30,CAWSLSGSNQPQHF
TRBV9,CASSATGQGAWEQYF